These 14 T cell receptor beta chains originate from one sample sequenced in a study of technical replicates of blood from a few donors. Libraries were prepared by immunoSEQ multiplex PCR; TCRdb keeps only in-frame clonotypes and omits some of them. The sample includes 80,000 to 100,000 clones, under 95% seen only once; the top ten take around 0.3%. Sequencing input: T cells isolated from PBMCs. These receptors came from a human donor in good health.

As regards this clone: At the DNA level, this CDR3 is encoded by other sequences in the same sample as well. The rearrangement links TRBV5-1 to TRBJ2-7; TRBD1 agrees at 7 bases. Germline trimming cut 1 base from V and 0 bases from J; bases unmatched to any gene: 4. The length of the CDR3 is 15 residues. The germline CDR1 and CDR2 sequences are SGHRS and YFSETQ. The CDR3 sequence: CASSLSQGRSYEQYF. DNA for the CDR3: TGCGCCAGCAGCTTGTCACAGGGGCGCTCCTACGAGCAGTACTTC.

The chain employs TRBV18 and TRBJ2-3, with D maybe TRBD1 (6 bases). From germline, CDR1 is KGHSH and CDR2 LQKENI. This CDR3 has 18 residues. The V gene lost 2 bases and the J gene lost 0 bases, with 18 bases spanning the gap. The CDR3 protein is CASSPDRTGFFSTDTQYF. The DNA of the CDR3 is TGTGCCAGCTCACCAGATAGAACAGGGTTTTTTAGCACAGATACGCAGTATTTT.

This chain uses TRBV7-9 with TRBJ2-1, with TRBD2 matching over 10 bases. Germline V CDR1 and CDR2: SEHNR, FQNEAQ (reference sequence). The CDR3 is 16 amino acids. V gave up 5 bases and J gave up 8 bases; unmatched junction bases: 12. The CDR3 bases are TGTGCCAGCAGCCCACAAGCGGGAGGGGTATATTATGAGCAGTTCTTC. Translated: CASSPQAGGVYYEQFF.

The sample holds one count of this clone. This chain uses TRBV5-6 with TRBJ1-2, with 9 bases fitting TRBD1. The V gene end was trimmed by 0 bases and the J gene end by 4 bases; junction bases not matched to a gene: 1. The CDR3 runs to 14 residues. Per germline, CDR1 SGHDT and CDR2 YYEEEE. CDR3 sequence: CASSLDRGPYGYTF. DNA of the CDR3: TGTGCCAGCAGCTTGGACAGGGGGCCCTATGGCTACACCTTC.

This rearrangement joins TRBV13 to TRBJ2-1; D unresolved. The CDR3 contains 12 residues. V lost 0 bases and J 10 bases, leaving 7 bases between the germline ends. Germline V lookup: CDR1 PRHDT, CDR2 FYEKMQ (reference sequence). The CDR3 is CASSLGLREQFF. The DNA of the CDR3 is TGTGCCAGCAGCTTAGGCCTGAGGGAGCAGTTCTTC.

This clone was seen once. This rearrangement joins TRBV5-1 to TRBJ2-2; D gene ambiguous. Germline CDR1 SGHRS, CDR2 YFSETQ. This CDR3 comprises 12 residues. The V end was cut by 4 bases, the J end by 1 base, with 2 bases between. In nucleotides, the CDR3 is TGCGCCAGCAGCCTGAACACCGGGGAGCTGTTTTTT. Protein product: CASSLNTGELFF.

This chain connects TRBV18 to TRBJ1-1; TRBD1 might be the D (5 bases). Looked up from germline, CDR1 is KGHSH and CDR2 is LQKENI. Trimming removed 0 bases from V and 8 bases from J, with 10 bases in between. The CDR3 has 13 residues. The CDR3 reads CASSPPGLQEAFF. The DNA for the CDR3 is TGTGCCAGCTCACCACCGGGGCTCCAGGAAGCTTTCTTT.

This clone was counted a single time. This rearrangement joins TRBV30 to TRBJ1-4; no firm D call. This CDR3 is built from 14 residues. Germline V CDR1 and CDR2: GTSNPN, SVGIG (reference sequence). V was shortened by 4 bases and J by 3 bases, with 12 bases between the two germline ends. The CDR3 loop reads CAWTADWANEKLFF. In nucleotides, the CDR3 is TGTGCCTGGACGGCCGACTGGGCTAATGAAAAACTGTTTTTT. The full variable domain, rest sourced from reference TRBV30 and TRBJ1-4, is SQTIHQWPATLVQPVGSPLSLECTVEGTSNPNLYWYRQAAGRGLQLLFYSVGIGQISSEVPQNLSASRPQDRQFILSSKKLLLSDSGFYLCAWTADWANEKLFFGSGTQLSVL.

The chain employs TRBV5-1 and TRBJ2-1, with 11 nucleotides matching TRBD1. The V and J ends lost 4 bases and 9 bases, in that order; junction bases with no gene match: 6. The germline V gene has CDR1 SGHRS and CDR2 YFSETQ. The CDR3 sequence is 14 residues long. The CDR3 DNA sequence: TGCGCCAGCAGCGGACAGGGGGCCATCGGTGAGCAGTTCTTC. Its translation: CASSGQGAIGEQFF. Filled out from reference TRBV5-1 and TRBJ2-1, the complete variable domain reads KAGVTQTPRYLIKTRGQQVTLSCSPISGHRSVSWYQQTPGQGLQFLFEYFSETQRNKGNFPGRFSGRQFSNSRSEMNVSTLELGDSALYLCASSGQGAIGEQFFGPGTRLTVL.

The rearrangement joins TRBV5-6 to TRBJ2-7; 9 positions match TRBD1. With V trimmed by 5 bases and J by 4 bases, 7 bases remained unmatched. Germline CDR1 and CDR2: SGHDT and YYEEEE. The CDR3 is 14 amino acids. The CDR3 reads CASRGTGIFYEQYF. In DNA, the CDR3 is TGTGCCAGCAGAGGGACAGGGATTTTTTACGAGCAGTACTTC. The variable domain in full, completed from reference TRBV5-6 and TRBJ2-7, reads DAGVTQSPTHLIKTRGQQVTLRCSPKSGHDTVSWYQQALGQGPQFIFQYYEEEERQRGNFPDRFSGHQFPNYSSELNVNALLLGDSALYLCASRGTGIFYEQYFGPGTRLTVT.

This sequence joins TRBV10-3 and TRBJ2-1; weak D call: TRBD2 (7 bases). V was shortened by 4 bases and J by 3 bases, with 13 bases between the two germline ends. The CDR3 loop spans 15 amino acids. Germline CDR1 is ENHRY and CDR2 is SYGVKD. CDR3 region: CAISGGGDHYNEQFF. The DNA for the CDR3 is TGTGCCATCAGTGGAGGGGGGGACCACTACAATGAGCAGTTCTTC.

This chain connects TRBV19 to TRBJ1-2; 7 nucleotides align to TRBD1. Looked up from germline, CDR1 is LNHDA and CDR2 is SQIVND (reference sequence). CDR3 length: 16 residues. With 6 bases clipped from V and 5 bases from J, the junction kept 15 bases outside the gene matches. CDR3 in amino acids: CASSWPGQSVAYGYTF. Written as DNA, the CDR3 is TGTGCCAGTAGCTGGCCGGGACAGAGCGTCGCATATGGCTACACCTTC.

The chain links TRBV28 to TRBJ2-7; D possibly corresponds to TRBD2 (6 bases). V gave up 4 bases and J gave up 2 bases, with 21 bases separating them. The CDR3 runs to 17 residues. CDR1 and CDR2 (germline): MDHEN, SYDVKM. CDR3 sequence (DNA): TGTGCCAGCAGTTCTCGGGACTTAGCGGCCCTGCCCTACGAGCAGTACTTC. As protein: CASSSRDLAALPYEQYF.

CDR3 amino acids: CASSVSGGGALYTGELFF. CDR3 sequence (DNA): TGTGCCAGCAGCGTAAGCGGCGGGGGGGCCTTGTACACCGGGGAGCTGTTTTTT. The chain recombines TRBV9 with TRBJ2-2, with 9 nucleotides matching TRBD2. Germline loops: CDR1 SGDLS, CDR2 YYNGEE. Germline trimming cut 1 base from V and 3 bases from J; bases unmatched to any gene: 10. The CDR3 loop spans 18 amino acids. The variable domain in full, with the rest retrieved from reference TRBV9 and TRBJ2-2, is DSGVTQTPKHLITATGQRVTLRCSPRSGDLSVYWYQQSLDQGLQFLIQYYNGEERAKGNILERFSAQQFPDLHSELNLSSLELGDSALYFCASSVSGGGALYTGELFFGEGSRLTVL.